This T cell receptor beta chain originates from a study of Graves' ophthalmopathy and Graves' hyperthyroidism. This clonotype turned up a few times. Germline V CDR1 and CDR2: SGHNT, YYREEE (reference sequence). With 6 bases clipped from V and 10 bases from J, the junction kept 21 bases outside the gene matches. The CDR3 is 16 amino acids. Scientists amplified the TCR beta CDR3 regions from RNA transcripts. Investigators did first-round RT-PCR with HTBI primers, then second-round multiplex PCR. TCRdb fed the multiplex PCR reads into MiXCR, producing one record per CDR3 protein. The data contain fewer than 650,000 distinct CDR3 sequences, about 24% of them singletons.

The specimen sequenced was peripheral blood. This clonotype originated in a woman between 18 and 30 years old with stable Graves' hyperthyroidism. Some clones in this sample may be carry-over from other donors' samples. The chain carries TRBV5-4 and TRBJ1-1; 7 nucleotides line up with TRBD1. The CDR3 spells CASNPGGGQRSGGAFF. The CDR3 DNA is TGTGCCAGCAACCCTGGAGGGGGCCAACGCTCCGGCGGAGCTTTCTTT.